This record covers a single TCR beta chain. CDR1 and CDR2 (germline): MNHEY, SMNVEV (reference sequence). CDR3 length equals 16 residues. Trimming took 2 bases from V and 1 from J; bases not matched to a gene: 4. The data are from a study of technical replicates of blood from several donors. Clones were read by immunoSEQ multiplex PCR, and TCRdb kept only the in-frame ones, dropping some. Counted here are 95,000 or so clones, around 96% occurring once; the ten biggest clones make up around 0.35%. The clonotype comes from a human donor in good health. V and J are TRBV27 and TRBJ2-7; TRBD2 matches 11 bases. Input material: T cells isolated from PBMCs. CDR3 region: CASSLRTSGSSYEQYF. DNA of the CDR3: TGTGCCAGCAGTTTAAGGACTAGCGGGTCGTCCTACGAGCAGTACTTC.